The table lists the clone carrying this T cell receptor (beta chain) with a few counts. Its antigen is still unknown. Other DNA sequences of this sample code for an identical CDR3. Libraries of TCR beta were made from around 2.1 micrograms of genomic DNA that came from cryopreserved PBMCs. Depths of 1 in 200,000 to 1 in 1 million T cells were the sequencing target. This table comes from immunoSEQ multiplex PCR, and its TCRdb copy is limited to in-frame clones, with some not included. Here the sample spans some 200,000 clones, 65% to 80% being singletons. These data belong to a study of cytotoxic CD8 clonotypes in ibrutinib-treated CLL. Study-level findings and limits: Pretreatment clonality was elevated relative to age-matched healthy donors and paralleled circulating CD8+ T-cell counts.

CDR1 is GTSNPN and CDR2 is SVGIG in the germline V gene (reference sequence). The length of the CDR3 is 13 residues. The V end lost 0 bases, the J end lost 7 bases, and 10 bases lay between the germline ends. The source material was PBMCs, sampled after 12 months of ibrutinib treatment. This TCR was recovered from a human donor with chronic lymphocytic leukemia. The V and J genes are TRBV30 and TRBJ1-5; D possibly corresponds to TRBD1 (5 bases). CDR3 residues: CAWSVQGAQPQHF. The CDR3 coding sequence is TGTGCCTGGAGTGTACAAGGGGCGCAGCCCCAGCATTTT.